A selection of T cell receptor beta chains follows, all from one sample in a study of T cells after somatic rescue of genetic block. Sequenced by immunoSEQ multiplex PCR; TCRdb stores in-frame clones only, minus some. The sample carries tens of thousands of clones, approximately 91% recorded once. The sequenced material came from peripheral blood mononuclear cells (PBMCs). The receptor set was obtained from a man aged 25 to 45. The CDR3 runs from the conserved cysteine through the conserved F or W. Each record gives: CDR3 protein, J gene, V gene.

CDR3 protein: CATSRDLSSYEQYF
J gene: TRBJ2-7
V gene: TRBV15

CDR3 protein: CASSLDRVTGELFF
J gene: TRBJ2-2
V gene: TRBV7-8

CDR3 protein: CASSWDRGGYEQYF
J gene: TRBJ2-7
V gene: TRBV5-6

CDR3 protein: CASSPKSWAPQYEQYF
J gene: TRBJ2-7
V gene: TRBV23-1

CDR3 protein: CASSLQTGKGYNEQFF
J gene: TRBJ2-1
V gene: TRBV19

CDR3 protein: CASSPGTGNYEQYF
J gene: NA
V gene: TRBV11-2

CDR3 protein: CASSYRTGELFF
J gene: TRBJ2-2
V gene: TRBV6-6

CDR3 protein: CASRGTARNTEAFF
J gene: TRBJ1-1
V gene: TRBV6-1

CDR3 protein: CASSRGAVGQFF
J gene: TRBJ2-1
V gene: TRBV6-6

CDR3 protein: CASSLAGGTEAFF
J gene: TRBJ1-1
V gene: TRBV27

CDR3 protein: CASSYSRSTDTQYF
J gene: TRBJ2-3
V gene: TRBV6-5

CDR3 protein: CASSLTGWSSGNTIYF
J gene: TRBJ1-3
V gene: TRBV28

CDR3 protein: CASRDSLGEQYF
J gene: TRBJ2-7
V gene: TRBV6-6

CDR3 protein: CASSVGGGGVSQQYF
J gene: TRBJ2-7
V gene: TRBV9

CDR3 protein: CASSYQGETQYF
J gene: TRBJ2-5
V gene: TRBV6-5

CDR3 protein: CASLLAGTGNYGYTF
J gene: TRBJ1-2
V gene: TRBV6-1

CDR3 protein: CASSYVRTYEQYF
J gene: TRBJ2-7
V gene: TRBV28

CDR3 protein: CASSLPQGRETQYF
J gene: TRBJ2-5
V gene: TRBV7-9

CDR3 protein: CASTGTGGGGYTF
J gene: TRBJ1-2
V gene: TRBV10-2

CDR3 protein: CASSLWGTGDGYTF
J gene: TRBJ1-2
V gene: TRBV27

CDR3 protein: CASSEGARGGYTF
J gene: TRBJ1-2
V gene: TRBV9

CDR3 protein: CASSNQGGFYEQYF
J gene: NA
V gene: TRBV6-6

CDR3 protein: CASSLGPTQPQHF
J gene: TRBJ1-5
V gene: TRBV28

CDR3 protein: CASSPTGGTYTEAFF
J gene: TRBJ1-1
V gene: TRBV5-1

CDR3 protein: CASSTGTPGQPQHF
J gene: TRBJ1-5
V gene: TRBV27

CDR3 protein: CASSGQIGEDEQYF
J gene: TRBJ2-7
V gene: TRBV6-1

CDR3 protein: CASNTNTGELFF
J gene: TRBJ2-2
V gene: TRBV5-1